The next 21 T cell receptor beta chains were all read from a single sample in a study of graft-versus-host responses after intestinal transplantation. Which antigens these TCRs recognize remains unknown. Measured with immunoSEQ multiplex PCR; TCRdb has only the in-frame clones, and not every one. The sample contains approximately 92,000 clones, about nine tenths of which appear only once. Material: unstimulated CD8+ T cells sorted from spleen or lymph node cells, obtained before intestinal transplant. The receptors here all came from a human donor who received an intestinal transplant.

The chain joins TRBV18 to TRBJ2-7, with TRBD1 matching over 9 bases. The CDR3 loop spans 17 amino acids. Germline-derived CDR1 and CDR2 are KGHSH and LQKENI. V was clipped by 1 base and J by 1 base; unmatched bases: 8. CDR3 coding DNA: TGTGCCAGCTCACCACTGTTAACAGGGGGCGAGTCCTACGAGCAGTACTTC. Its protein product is CASSPLLTGGESYEQYF.

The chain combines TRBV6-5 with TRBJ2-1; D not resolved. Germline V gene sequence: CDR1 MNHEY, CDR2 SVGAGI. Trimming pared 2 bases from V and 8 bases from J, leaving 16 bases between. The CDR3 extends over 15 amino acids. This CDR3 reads CASSYGDPPRDEQFF. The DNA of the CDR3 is TGTGCCAGCAGTTACGGAGACCCCCCTCGCGATGAGCAGTTCTTC.

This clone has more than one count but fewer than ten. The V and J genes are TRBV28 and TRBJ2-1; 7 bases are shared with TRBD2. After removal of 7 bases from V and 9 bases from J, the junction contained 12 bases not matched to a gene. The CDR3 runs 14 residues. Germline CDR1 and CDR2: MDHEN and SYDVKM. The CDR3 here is CASNNPRGLGEQFF. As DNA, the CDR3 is TGTGCCAGCAACAACCCCAGAGGACTAGGTGAGCAGTTCTTC.

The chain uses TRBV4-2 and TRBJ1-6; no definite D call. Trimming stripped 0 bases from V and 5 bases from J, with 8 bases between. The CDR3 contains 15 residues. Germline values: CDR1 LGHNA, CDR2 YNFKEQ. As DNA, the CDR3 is TGTGCCAGCAGCCAAGAACGGGGAAATAATTCACCCCTCCACTTT. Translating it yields CASSQERGNNSPLHF.

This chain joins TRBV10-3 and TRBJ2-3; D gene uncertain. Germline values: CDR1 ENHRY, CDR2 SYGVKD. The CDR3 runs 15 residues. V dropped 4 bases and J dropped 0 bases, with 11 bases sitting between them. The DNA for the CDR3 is TGTGCCATCAGTGGAAGATTGGGAAGCACAGATACGCAGTATTTT. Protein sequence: CAISGRLGSTDTQYF.

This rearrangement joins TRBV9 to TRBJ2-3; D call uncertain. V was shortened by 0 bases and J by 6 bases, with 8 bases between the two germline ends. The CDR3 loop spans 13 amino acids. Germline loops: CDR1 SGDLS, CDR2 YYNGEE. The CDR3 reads CASSVVGSDTQYF. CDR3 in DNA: TGTGCCAGCAGCGTAGTGGGATCGGATACGCAGTATTTT.

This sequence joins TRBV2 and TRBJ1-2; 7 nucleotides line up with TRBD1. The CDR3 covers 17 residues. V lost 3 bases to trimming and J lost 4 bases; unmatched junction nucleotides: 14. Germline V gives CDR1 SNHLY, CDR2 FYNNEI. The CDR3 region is CASSEGDSKGGVYGYTF. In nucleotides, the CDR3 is TGTGCCAGCAGTGAGGGGGACAGTAAGGGGGGAGTCTATGGCTACACCTTC.

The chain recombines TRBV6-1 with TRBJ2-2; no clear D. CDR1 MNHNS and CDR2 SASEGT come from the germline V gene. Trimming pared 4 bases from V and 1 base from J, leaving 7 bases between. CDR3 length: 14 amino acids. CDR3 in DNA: TGTGCCAGCAGTGTTGGCGGGAACACCGGGGAGCTGTTTTTT. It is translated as CASSVGGNTGELFF.

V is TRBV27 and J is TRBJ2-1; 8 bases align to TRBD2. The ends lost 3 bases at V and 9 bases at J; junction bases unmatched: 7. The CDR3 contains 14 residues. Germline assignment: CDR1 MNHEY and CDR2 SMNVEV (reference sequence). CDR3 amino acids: CASSLPTSAGEQFF. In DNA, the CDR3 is TGTGCCAGCAGTTTGCCGACTAGCGCCGGTGAGCAGTTCTTC.

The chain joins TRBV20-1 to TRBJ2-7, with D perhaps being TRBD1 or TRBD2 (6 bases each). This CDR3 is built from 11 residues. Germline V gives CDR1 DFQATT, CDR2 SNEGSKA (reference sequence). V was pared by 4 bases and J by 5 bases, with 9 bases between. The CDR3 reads CSATGANEQYF. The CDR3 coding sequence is TGCAGTGCTACGGGGGCCAACGAGCAGTACTTC.

CDR3 loop: CAATSGTSGDTQYF. DNA of the CDR3: TGTGCCGCCACCTCCGGGACTAGCGGAGATACGCAGTATTTT. This chain uses TRBV2 with TRBJ2-3, with 11 positions matching TRBD2. This CDR3 contains 14 residues. Germline V gives CDR1 SNHLY, CDR2 FYNNEI. V was clipped by 11 bases and J by 5 bases; unmatched bases: 9.

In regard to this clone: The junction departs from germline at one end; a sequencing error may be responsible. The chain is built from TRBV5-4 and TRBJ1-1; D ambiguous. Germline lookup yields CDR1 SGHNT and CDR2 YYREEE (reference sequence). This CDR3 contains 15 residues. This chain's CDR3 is CASSQHGRINTEAFF. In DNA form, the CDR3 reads TGCGCCAGCAGCCAACATGGACGGATAAACACTGAAGCTTTCTTT.

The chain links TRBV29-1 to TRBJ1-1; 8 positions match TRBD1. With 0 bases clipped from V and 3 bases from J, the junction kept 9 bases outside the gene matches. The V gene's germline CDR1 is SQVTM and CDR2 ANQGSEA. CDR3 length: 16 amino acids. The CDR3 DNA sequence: TGCAGCGTTGAAGAGGCCCAGGACAGGGATGACACTGAAGCTTTCTTT. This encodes CSVEEAQDRDDTEAFF. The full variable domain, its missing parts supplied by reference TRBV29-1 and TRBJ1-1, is SAVISQKPSRDICQRGTSLTIQCQVDSQVTMMFWYRQQPGQSLTLIATANQGSEATYESGFVIDKFPISRPNLTFSTLTVSNMSPEDSSIYLCSVEEAQDRDDTEAFFGQGTRLTVV.

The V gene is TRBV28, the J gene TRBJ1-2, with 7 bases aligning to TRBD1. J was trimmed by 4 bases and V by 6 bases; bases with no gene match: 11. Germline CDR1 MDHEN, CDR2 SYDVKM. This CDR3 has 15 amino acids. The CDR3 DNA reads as TGTGCCAGCAGATTTAGACAGGGCGAAAGCTATGGCTACACCTTC. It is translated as CASRFRQGESYGYTF.

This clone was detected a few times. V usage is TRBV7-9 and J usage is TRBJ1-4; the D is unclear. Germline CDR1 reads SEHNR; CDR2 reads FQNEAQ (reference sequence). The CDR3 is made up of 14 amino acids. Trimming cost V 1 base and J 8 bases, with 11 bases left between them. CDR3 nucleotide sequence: TGTGCCAGCAGCTTAGTACGAATCCCCGAAAAACTGTTTTTT. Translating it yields CASSLVRIPEKLFF.

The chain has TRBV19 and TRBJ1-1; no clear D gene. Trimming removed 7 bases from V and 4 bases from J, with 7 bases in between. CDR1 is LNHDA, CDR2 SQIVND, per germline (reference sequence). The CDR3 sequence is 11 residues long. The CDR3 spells CASMWGTEAFF. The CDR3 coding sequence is TGTGCCAGTATGTGGGGCACTGAAGCTTTCTTT.

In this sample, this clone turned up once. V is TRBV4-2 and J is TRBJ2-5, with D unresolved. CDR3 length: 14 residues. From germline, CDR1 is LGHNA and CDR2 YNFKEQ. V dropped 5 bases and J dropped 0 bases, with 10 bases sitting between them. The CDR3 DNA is TGTGCCAGCAGCGAATCAAAGTACCAAGAGACCCAGTACTTC. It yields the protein CASSESKYQETQYF.

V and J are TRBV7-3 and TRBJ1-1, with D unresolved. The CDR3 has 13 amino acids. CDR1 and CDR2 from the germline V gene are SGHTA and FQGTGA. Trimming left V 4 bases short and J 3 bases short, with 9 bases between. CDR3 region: CASSYDGDTEAFF. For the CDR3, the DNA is TGTGCCAGCAGCTACGACGGAGACACTGAAGCTTTCTTT.

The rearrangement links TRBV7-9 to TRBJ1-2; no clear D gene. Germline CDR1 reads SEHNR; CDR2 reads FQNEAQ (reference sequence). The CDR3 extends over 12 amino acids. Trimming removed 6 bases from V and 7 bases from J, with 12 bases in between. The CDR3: CASRTVVVGYTF. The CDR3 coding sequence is TGTGCCAGCAGGACTGTGGTGGTTGGCTACACCTTC.

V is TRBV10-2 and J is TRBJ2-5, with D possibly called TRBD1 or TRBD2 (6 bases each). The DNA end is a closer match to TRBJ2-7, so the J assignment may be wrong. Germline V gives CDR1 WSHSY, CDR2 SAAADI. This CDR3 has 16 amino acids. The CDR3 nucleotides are TGCGCCACGGAAAGGGGAGGACAGTTATTTTTCTACGAGCAGTACTTC. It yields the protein CATERGGQLFFYEQYF.

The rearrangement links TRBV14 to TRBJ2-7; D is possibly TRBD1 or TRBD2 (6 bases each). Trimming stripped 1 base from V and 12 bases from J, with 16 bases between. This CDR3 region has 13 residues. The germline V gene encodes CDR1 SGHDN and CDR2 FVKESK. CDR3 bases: TGTGCCAGCAGCCAAGTTATACAGGGAGGTCGGTACTTC. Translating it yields CASSQVIQGGRYF.